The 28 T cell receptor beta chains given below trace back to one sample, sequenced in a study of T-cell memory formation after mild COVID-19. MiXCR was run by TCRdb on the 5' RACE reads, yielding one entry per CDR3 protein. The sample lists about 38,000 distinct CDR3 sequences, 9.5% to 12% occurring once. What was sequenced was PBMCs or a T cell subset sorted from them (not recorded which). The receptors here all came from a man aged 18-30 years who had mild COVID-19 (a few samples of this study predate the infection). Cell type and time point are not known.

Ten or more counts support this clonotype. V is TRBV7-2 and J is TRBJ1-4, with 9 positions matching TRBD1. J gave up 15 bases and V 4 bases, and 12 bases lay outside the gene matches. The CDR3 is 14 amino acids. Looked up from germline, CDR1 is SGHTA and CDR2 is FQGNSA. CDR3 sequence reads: CASSSSPGTGSVFF. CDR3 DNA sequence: TGTGCCAGCAGCTCCAGTCCCGGGACAGGGTCGGTGTTTTTT.

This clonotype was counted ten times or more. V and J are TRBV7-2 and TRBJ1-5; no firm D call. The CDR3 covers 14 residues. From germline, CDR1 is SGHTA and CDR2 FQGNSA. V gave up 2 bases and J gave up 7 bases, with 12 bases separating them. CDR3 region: CASSLRVQEQPQHF. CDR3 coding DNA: TGTGCCAGCAGCTTAAGGGTTCAGGAACAGCCCCAGCATTTT.

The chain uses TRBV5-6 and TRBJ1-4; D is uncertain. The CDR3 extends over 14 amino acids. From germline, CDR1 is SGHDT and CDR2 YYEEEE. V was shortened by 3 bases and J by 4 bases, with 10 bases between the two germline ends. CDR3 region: CASSSRLINEKLFF. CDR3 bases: TGTGCCAGCAGCTCTCGCCTGATTAATGAAAAACTGTTTTTT. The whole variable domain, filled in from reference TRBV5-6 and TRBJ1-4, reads DAGVTQSPTHLIKTRGQQVTLRCSPKSGHDTVSWYQQALGQGPQFIFQYYEEEERQRGNFPDRFSGHQFPNYSSELNVNALLLGDSALYLCASSSRLINEKLFFGSGTQLSVL.

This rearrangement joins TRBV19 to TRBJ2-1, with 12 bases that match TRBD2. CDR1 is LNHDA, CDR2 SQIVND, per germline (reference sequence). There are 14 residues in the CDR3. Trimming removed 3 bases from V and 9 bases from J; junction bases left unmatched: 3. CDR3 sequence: CASSILAGGGEQFF. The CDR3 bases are TGTGCCAGTAGTATCCTAGCGGGAGGGGGTGAGCAGTTCTTC.

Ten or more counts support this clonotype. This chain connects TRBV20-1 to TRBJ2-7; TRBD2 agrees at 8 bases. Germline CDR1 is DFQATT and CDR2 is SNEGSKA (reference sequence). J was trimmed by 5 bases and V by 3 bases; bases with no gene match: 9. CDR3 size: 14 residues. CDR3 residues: CSARSGGEDHEQYF. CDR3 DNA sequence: TGCAGTGCTAGGTCCGGGGGGGAGGATCACGAGCAGTACTTC.

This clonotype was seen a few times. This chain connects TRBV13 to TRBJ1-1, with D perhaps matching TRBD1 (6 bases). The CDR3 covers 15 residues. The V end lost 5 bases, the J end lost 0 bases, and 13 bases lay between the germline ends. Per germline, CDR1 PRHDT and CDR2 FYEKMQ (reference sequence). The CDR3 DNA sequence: TGTGCCAGCAGCGAATACGGGACACTGAACACTGAAGCTTTCTTT. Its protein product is CASSEYGTLNTEAFF.

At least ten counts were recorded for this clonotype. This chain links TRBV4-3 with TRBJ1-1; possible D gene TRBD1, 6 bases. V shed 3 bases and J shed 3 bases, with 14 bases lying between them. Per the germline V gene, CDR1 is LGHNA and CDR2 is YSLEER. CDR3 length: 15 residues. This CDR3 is CASSHPDRRDTEAFF. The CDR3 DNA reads TGCGCCAGCAGCCACCCCGACAGGCGAGACACTGAAGCTTTCTTT.

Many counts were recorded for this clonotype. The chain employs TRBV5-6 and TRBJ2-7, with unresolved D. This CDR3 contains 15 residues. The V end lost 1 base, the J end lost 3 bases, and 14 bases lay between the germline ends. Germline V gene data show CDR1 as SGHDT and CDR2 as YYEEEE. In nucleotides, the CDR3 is TGTGCCAGCAGCTTGATGTACGAAGTTAACTACGAGCAGTACTTC. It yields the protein CASSLMYEVNYEQYF.

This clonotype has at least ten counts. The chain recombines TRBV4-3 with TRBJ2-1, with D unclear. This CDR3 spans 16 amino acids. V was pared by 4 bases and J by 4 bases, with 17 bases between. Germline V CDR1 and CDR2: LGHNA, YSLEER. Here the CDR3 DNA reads TGCGCCAGCAGCCCATTCTCGGACCCCACATACAATGAGCAGTTCTTC. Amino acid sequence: CASSPFSDPTYNEQFF.

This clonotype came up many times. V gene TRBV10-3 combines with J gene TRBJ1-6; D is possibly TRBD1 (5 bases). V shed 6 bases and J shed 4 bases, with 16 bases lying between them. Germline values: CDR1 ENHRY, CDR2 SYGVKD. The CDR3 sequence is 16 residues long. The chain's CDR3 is CAIRDPRQTYNSPLHF. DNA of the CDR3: TGTGCCATCAGGGACCCAAGACAGACTTATAATTCACCCCTCCACTTT.

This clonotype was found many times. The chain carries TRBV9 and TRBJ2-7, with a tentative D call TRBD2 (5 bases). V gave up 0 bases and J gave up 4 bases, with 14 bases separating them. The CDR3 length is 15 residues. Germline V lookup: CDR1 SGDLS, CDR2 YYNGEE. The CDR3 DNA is TGTGCCAGCAGCGTAGATCCGGGAATCATGTACGAGCAGTACTTC. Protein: CASSVDPGIMYEQYF. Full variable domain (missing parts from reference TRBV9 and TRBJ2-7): DSGVTQTPKHLITATGQRVTLRCSPRSGDLSVYWYQQSLDQGLQFLIQYYNGEERAKGNILERFSAQQFPDLHSELNLSSLELGDSALYFCASSVDPGIMYEQYFGPGTRLTVT.

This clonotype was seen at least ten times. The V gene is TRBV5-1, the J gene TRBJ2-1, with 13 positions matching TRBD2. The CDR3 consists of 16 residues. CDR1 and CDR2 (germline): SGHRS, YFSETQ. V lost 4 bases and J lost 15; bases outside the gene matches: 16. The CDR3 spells CASSPNLLAGGTRGFF. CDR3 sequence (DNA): TGCGCCAGCAGCCCCAACCTACTAGCGGGGGGGACCCGCGGGTTCTTC.

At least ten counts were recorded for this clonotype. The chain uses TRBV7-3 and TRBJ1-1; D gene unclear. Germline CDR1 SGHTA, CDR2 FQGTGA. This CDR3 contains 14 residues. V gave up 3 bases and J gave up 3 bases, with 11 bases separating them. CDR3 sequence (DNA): TGTGCCAGCAGCTTCAACCACGGAGACACTGAAGCTTTCTTT. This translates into CASSFNHGDTEAFF.

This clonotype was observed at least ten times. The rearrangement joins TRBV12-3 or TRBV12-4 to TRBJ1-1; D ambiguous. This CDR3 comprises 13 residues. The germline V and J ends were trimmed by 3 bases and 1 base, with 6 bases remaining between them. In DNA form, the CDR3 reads TGTGCCAGCAGTTTCCGACAGAACACTGAAGCTTTCTTT. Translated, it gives CASSFRQNTEAFF.

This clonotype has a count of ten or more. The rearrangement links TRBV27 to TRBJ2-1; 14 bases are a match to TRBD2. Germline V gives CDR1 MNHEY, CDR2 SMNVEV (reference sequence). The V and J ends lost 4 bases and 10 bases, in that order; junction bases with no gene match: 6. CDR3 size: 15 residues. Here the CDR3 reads CASSSGTSGGGEQFF. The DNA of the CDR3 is TGTGCCAGCAGTTCGGGGACTAGCGGGGGCGGGGAGCAGTTCTTC.

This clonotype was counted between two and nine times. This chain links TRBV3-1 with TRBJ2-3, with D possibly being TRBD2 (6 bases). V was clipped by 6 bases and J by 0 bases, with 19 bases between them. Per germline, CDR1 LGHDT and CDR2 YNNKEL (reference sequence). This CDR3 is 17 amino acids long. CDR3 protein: CASSPLPGLLSTDTQYF. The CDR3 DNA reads TGTGCCAGCAGTCCCCTCCCGGGACTGCTAAGCACAGATACGCAGTATTTT.

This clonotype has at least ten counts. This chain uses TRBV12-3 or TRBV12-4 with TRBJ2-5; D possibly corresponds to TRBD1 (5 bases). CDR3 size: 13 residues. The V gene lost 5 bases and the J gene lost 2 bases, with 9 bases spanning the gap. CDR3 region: CASSGHFQETQYF. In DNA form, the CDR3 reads TGTGCCAGCAGTGGACATTTTCAAGAGACCCAGTACTTC.

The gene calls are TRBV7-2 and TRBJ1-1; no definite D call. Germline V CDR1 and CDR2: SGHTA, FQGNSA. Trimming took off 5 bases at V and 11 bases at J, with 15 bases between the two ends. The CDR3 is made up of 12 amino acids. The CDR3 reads CASSPMGQMAFF. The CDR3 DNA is TGTGCCAGCAGCCCAATGGGTCAGATGGCTTTCTTT.

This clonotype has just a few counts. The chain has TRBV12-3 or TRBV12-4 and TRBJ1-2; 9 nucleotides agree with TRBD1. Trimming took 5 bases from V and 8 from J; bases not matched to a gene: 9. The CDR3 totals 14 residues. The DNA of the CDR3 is TGTGCCAGCAGTCGGACAGGGGCGCTTCGGGGCTACACCTTC. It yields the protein CASSRTGALRGYTF.

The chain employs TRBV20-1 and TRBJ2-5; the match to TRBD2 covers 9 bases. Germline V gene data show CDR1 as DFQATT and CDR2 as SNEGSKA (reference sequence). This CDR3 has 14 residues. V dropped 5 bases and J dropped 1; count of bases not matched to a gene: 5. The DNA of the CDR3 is TGCAGTGCTGAGGCGGGGGGGGTCCAAGAGACCCAGTACTTC. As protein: CSAEAGGVQETQYF.

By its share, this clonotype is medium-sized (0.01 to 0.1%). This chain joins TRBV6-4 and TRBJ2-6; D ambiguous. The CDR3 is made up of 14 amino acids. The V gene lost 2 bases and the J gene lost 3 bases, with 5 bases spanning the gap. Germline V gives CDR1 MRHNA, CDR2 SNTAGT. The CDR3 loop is CASSDRVGANVLTF. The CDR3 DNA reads TGTGCCAGCAGTGACAGGGTTGGGGCCAACGTCCTGACTTTC.

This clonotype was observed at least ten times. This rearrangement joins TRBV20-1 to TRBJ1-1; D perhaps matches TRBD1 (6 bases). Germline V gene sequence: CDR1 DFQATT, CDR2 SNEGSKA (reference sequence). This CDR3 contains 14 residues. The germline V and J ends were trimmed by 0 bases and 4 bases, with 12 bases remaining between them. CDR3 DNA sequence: TGCAGTGCTAGAGATCCGGACAGAATCACTGAAGCTTTCTTT. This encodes CSARDPDRITEAFF.

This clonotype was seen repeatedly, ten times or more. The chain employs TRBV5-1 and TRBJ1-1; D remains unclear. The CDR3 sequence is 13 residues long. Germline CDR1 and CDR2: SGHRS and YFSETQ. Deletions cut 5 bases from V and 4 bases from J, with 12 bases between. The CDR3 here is CASSDTAGTEAFF. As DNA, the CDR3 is TGCGCCAGCAGTGATACGGCAGGCACTGAAGCTTTCTTT.

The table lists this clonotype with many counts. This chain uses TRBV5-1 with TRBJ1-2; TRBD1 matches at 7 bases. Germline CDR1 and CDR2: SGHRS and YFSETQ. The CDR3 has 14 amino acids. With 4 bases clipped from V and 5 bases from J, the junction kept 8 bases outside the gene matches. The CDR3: CASSPGQALYGYTF. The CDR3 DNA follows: TGCGCCAGCAGCCCAGGACAGGCCCTTTATGGCTACACCTTC.

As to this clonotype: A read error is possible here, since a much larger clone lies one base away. Here the CDR3 reads CASRATGGAEKSPLHF. The CDR3 DNA is TGTGCCAGCAGAGCGACAGGGGGCGCGGAGAAGTCACCCCTCCACTTT. The gene calls are TRBV12-3 or TRBV12-4 and TRBJ1-6; 10 nucleotides match TRBD1. The CDR3 contains 16 residues. The junction had 12 bases not matched to a gene; V was cut back by 6 bases and J by 10 bases.

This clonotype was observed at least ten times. The CDR3, as DNA: TGTGCCATCAGTGATCGTGCCAGGGACAGGTCTTCACCCCTCCACTTT. Encoded protein: CAISDRARDRSSPLHF. This sequence joins TRBV10-3 and TRBJ1-6; TRBD1 aligns across 8 bases. The CDR3 has 16 residues. Germline CDR1 ENHRY, CDR2 SYGVKD. Trimming removed 3 bases from V and 9 bases from J; junction bases left unmatched: 10.

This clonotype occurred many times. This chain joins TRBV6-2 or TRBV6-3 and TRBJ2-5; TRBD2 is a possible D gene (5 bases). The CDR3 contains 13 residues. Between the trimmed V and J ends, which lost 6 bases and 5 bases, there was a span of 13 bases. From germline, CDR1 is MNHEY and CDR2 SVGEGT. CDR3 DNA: TGTGCCAGCAGACCGTGGACTGAGGAGACCCAGTACTTC. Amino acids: CASRPWTEETQYF.

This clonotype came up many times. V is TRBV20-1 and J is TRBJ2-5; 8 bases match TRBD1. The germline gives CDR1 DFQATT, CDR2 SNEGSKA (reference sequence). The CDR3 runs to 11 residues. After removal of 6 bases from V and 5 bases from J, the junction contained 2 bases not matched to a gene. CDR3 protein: CSAPGGETQYF. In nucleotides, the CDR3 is TGCAGTGCGCCAGGGGGCGAGACCCAGTACTTC.